This is a list of T cell receptor beta chains from one sample in a study of chemoradiotherapy in HPV16-positive cancers. This table comes from immunoSEQ multiplex PCR, and its TCRdb copy is limited to in-frame clones, with some not included. This table holds approximately 11,000 clones, roughly 82% found once. The input for sequencing was blood, taken from a patient who underwent chemoradiotherapy. These receptors were taken from a human donor with HPV-associated anogenital cancer. Each CDR3 is given with its conserved first and last residue. D genes are given only for firm matches. The listing skips clone size in some rows; elsewhere it reads once, few, many or a size class.

v_call	j_call	d_call	clone_size	cdr3_nt	cdr3_aa
TRBV5-1	TRBJ2-7	TRBD2	.	TGCGCCAGCAGCTTGCTGCCAGCGGGGTTCTCCTACGAGCAGTACTTC	CASSLLPAGFSYEQYF
TRBV12-5	TRBJ2-5	.	once	TGTGCTAGTGGGTCGGGGGCAGAGACCCAGTACTTC	CASGSGAETQYF
TRBV4-3	TRBJ1-6	TRBD1	once	TGCGCCAGCAGCCAAGACCACAGGGGAACTAATTCACCCCTCCACTTT	CASSQDHRGTNSPLHF
TRBV7-8	TRBJ2-7	TRBD1	few	TGTGCCAGCAGCTGGGACAGGGGGTTGTCCTACGAGCAGTACTTC	CASSWDRGLSYEQYF
TRBV5-1	TRBJ1-5	TRBD1	.	TGCGCCAGCAGACCGGGACAGGGTGGTCAGCCCCAGCATTTT	CASRPGQGGQPQHF
TRBV7-6	TRBJ2-7	.	.	TGTGCCAGCAGCTTAGTTGGGACATCCTCCTACGAGCAGTACTTC	CASSLVGTSSYEQYF
TRBV6-5	TRBJ1-2	.	.	TGTGCCAGCAGTATCCAGGGTTATGGCTACACCTTC	CASSIQGYGYTF
TRBV7-2	TRBJ1-1	.	.	TGTGCCAGCAGCTCCAATGGGGGGAACACTGAAGCTTTCTTT	CASSSNGGNTEAFF
TRBV4-3	TRBJ1-1	.	once	TGCGCCAGCAGCCAACGGACAGCCAACACTGAAGCTTTCTTT	CASSQRTANTEAFF
TRBV2	TRBJ2-2	.	.	TGTGCCAGCAGCTGGGACACCGGGGAGCTGTTTTTT	CASSWDTGELFF
TRBV6-6	TRBJ1-2	TRBD1	.	TGTGCCAGCAGTTACCCTACGGACAGGGAGGATGGCTACACCTTC	CASSYPTDREDGYTF